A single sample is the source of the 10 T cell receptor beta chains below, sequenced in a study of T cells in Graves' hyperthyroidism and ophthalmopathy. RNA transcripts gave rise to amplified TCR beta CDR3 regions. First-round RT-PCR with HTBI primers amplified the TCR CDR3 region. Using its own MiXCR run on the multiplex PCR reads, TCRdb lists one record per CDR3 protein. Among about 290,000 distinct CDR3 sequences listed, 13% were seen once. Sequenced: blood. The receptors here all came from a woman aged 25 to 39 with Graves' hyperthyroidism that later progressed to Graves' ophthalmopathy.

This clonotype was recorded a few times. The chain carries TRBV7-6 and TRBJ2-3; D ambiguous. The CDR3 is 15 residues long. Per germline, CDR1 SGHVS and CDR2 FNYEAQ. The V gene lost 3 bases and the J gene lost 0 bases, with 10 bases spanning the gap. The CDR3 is CASSFLPRSTDTQYF. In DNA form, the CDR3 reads TGTGCCAGCAGCTTCCTCCCTAGGAGCACAGATACGCAGTATTTT. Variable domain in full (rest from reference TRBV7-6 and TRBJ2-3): GAGVSQSPRYKVTKRGQDVALRCDPISGHVSLYWYRQALGQGPEFLTYFNYEAQQDKSGLPNDRFSAERPEGSISTLTIQRTEQRDSAMYRCASSFLPRSTDTQYFGPGTRLTVL.

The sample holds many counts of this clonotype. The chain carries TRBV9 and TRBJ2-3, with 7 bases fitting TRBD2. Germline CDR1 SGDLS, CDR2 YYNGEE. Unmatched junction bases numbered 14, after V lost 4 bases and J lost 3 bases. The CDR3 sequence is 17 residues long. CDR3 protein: CASSPSRGGEGTDTQYF. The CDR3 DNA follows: TGTGCCAGCAGCCCTAGTAGAGGCGGGGAGGGGACAGATACGCAGTATTTT.

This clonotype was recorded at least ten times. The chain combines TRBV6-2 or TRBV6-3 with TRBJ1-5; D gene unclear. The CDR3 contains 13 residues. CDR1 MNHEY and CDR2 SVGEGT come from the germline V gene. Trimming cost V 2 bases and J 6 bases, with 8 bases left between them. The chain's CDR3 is CASSYLRGQPQHF. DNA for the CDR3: TGTGCCAGCAGTTACCTTCGGGGTCAGCCCCAGCATTTT.

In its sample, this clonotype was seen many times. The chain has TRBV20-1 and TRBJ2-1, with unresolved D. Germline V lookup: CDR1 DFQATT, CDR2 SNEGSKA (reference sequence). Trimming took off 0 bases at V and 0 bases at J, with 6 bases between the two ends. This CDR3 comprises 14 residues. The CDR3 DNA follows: TGCAGTGCTAGAGACCCGGACTCCTACAATGAGCAGTTCTTC. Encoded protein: CSARDPDSYNEQFF.

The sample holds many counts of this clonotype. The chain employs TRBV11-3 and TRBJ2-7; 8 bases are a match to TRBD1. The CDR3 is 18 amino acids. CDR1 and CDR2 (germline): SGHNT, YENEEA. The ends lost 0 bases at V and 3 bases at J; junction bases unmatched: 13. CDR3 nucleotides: TGTGCCAGCAGCTTAGACCCAGAGACAGGGGTCAACCACTACGAGCAGTACTTC. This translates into CASSLDPETGVNHYEQYF.

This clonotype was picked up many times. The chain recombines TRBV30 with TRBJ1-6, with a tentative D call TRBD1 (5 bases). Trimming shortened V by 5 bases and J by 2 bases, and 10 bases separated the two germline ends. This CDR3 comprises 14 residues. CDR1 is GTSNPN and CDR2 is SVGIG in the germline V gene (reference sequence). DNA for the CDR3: TGTGCCTGGGCTGTGACAGCCTATAATTCACCCCTCCACTTT. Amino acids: CAWAVTAYNSPLHF.

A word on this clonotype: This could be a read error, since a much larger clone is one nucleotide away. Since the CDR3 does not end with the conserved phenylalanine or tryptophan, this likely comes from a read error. CDR3 amino acids: CASSKISYEQYL. DNA for the CDR3: TGTGCCAGCAGCAAGATCTCCTACGAGCAGTACCTC. The V call is TRBV5-6, the J call TRBJ2-7; D unresolved. Germline-derived CDR1 and CDR2 are SGHDT and YYEEEE. The ends were cut back, 4 bases at V and 0 bases at J, with 5 bases in the middle. CDR3 length: 12 residues.

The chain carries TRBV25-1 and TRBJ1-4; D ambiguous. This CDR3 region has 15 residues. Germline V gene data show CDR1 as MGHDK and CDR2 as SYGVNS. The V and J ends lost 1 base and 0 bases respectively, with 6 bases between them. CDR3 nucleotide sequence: TGTGCCAGCAGTGAATGGGGTGCAACTAATGAAAAACTGTTTTTT. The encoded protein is CASSEWGATNEKLFF.

This chain's CDR3 is CASSYGAIQPQHF. The DNA for the CDR3 is TGTGCCAGCAGTTACGGGGCCATCCAGCCCCAGCATTTT. V usage is TRBV6-6 and J usage is TRBJ1-5, with D tentatively TRBD1 (5 bases). Germline CDR1 reads MNHNY; CDR2 reads SVGAGI (reference sequence). V lost 2 bases and J lost 7, with 9 bases in between. The CDR3 consists of 13 residues.

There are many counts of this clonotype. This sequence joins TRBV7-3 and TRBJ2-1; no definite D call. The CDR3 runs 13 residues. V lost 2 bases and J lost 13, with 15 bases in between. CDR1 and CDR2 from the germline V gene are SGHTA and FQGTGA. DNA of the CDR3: TGTGCCAGCAGCTTAGGTTGGAGAAGCCCCCAGTTCTTC. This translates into CASSLGWRSPQFF. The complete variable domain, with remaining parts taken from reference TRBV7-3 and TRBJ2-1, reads GAGVSQTPSNKVTEKGKYVELRCDPISGHTALYWYRQSLGQGPEFLIYFQGTGAADDSGLPNDRFFAVRPEGSVSTLKIQRTERGDSAVYLCASSLGWRSPQFFGPGTRLTVL.